The present TCR beta chain was sequenced within a study of monozygotic twins with inflammatory bowel disease. UMIs that had a 6-nucleotide sample barcode were put in using template switching. Using the 5' RACE reads, TCRdb records one entry per CDR3 protein without DNA. The table lists around 410,000 distinct CDR3 sequences. The CDR3 totals 17 residues. Germline lookup yields CDR1 SGHTA and CDR2 FQGNSA. The chain has TRBV7-2 and TRBJ2-3; TCRdb's D call of TRBD1 is untestable without DNA. This clonotype originated in a human donor with ulcerative colitis or Crohn's disease, or a healthy co-twin of an affected twin (not recorded which). The material sequenced was blood. The chain's CDR3 is CASSLVGGPDPADTQYF.